This TCR beta chain was obtained from a study of blood T cells in healthy people across ages. About the research overall: Through template switching, about one barcoded beta molecule was captured per two T cells, as measured in model experiments.

Together with a sample-barcoded 5' primer, a J-beta primer mix was included in a second PCR lasting about 6 to 11 cycles. TCRdb fed the 5' RACE reads into MiXCR, producing one record per CDR3 protein. Of some 750,000 distinct CDR3 sequences in the sample, about a fifth were seen once. This clonotype was counted a few times. The specimen was blood. The origin of this receptor is a man in his sixties or seventies in good health.

As DNA, the CDR3 is TGCAGTGCCATGGACAGGGGAGCCTACGAGCAGTACTTC. Translating gives CSAMDRGAYEQYF. V usage is TRBV20-1 and J usage is TRBJ2-7; TRBD1 matches at 9 bases. Losses at the gene ends were 6 bases for V and 2 bases for J; bases not matched to a gene: 5. In germline, CDR1 is DFQATT, CDR2 SNEGSKA (reference sequence). CDR3 length: 13 amino acids.